This T cell receptor beta chain was recorded in a study of cytomegalovirus exposure and HLA in healthy donors. The study, taken as a whole, reports: Reportedly, diagnosis of cytomegalovirus status by the classifier showed high specificity and sensitivity.

V shed 11 bases and J 4 bases; nucleotides not matched to a gene: 12. The germline CDR1 and CDR2 sequences are SGHTA and FQGNSA. The CDR3 has 15 residues. Separate from the 666-subject first cohort was the approximately 120-subject validation cohort, to which the donors belonged. Profiled with immunoSEQ multiplex PCR; TCRdb holds only in-frame clones, not every one. The sample has approximately 230,000 clones, 87% seen once. This clone was seen a handful of times. Antigen unknown. Sequenced material: PBMCs. The chain combines TRBV7-2 with TRBJ2-1; 9 bases match TRBD2. The receptor was derived from a man younger than 35 in good health and CMV-seropositive. Written as DNA, the CDR3 is TGTGCCGGCGGGGGCGGGAGGGAAGGTTACAATGAGCAGTTCTTC. Translated, it gives CAGGGGREGYNEQFF. Variable domain in full (rest from reference TRBV7-2 and TRBJ2-1): GAGVSQSPSNKVTEKGKDVELRCDPISGHTALYWYRQSLGQGLEFLIYFQGNSAPDKSGLPSDRFSAERTGGSVSTLTIQRTQQEDSAVYLCAGGGGREGYNEQFFGPGTRLTVL.